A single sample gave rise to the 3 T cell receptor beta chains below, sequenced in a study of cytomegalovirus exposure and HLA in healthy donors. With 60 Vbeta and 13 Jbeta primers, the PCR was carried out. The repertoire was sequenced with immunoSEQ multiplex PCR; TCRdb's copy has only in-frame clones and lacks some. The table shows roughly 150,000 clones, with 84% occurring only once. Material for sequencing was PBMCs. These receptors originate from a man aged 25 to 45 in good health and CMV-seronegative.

Here the CDR3 DNA reads TGTGCCAGCAGTGACTCTAGCGGAGCCTACAATGAGCAGTTCTTC. Translated, it gives CASSDSSGAYNEQFF. The chain uses TRBV6-4 and TRBJ2-1, with D maybe TRBD2 (6 bases). V shed 0 bases and J shed 2 bases, with 8 bases lying between them. The CDR3 sequence is 15 residues long. Germline loops: CDR1 MRHNA, CDR2 SNTAGT.

The DNA for the CDR3 is TGCGCCAGCAGCCCTCGGACAGGGGGCCCCTTAAACGTCGAGACCCAGTACTTC. This translates into CASSPRTGGPLNVETQYF. The rearrangement joins TRBV5-1 to TRBJ2-5, with TRBD1 matching over 11 bases. The CDR3 loop spans 18 amino acids. Trimming at V came to 4 bases and at J to 5 bases, leaving 16 bases not matched to a gene. Germline loops: CDR1 SGHRS, CDR2 YFSETQ.

The CDR3 coding sequence is TGTGCCAGCAGGCAGGGGCGACAGGGCTCCTACGAGCAGTACTTC. This gives the protein CASRQGRQGSYEQYF. V usage is TRBV7-9 and J usage is TRBJ2-7, with 7 bases fitting TRBD1. Germline CDR1 reads SEHNR; CDR2 reads FQNEAQ (reference sequence). Trimming took 6 bases from V and 0 from J; bases not matched to a gene: 8. This CDR3 has 15 amino acids.